A single sample is the source of the 6 T cell receptor beta chains below, sequenced in a study of blood T cells in healthy people across ages. Then a second PCR, running roughly 7 to 11 cycles, was carried out with a sample-barcoded 5' primer and a J-beta primer mix. TCRdb ran MiXCR on the 5' RACE reads and lists one entry per CDR3 protein. The sample records hundreds of thousands of distinct CDR3 sequences, roughly half being singletons. Material: blood. These receptors all come from a woman older than 75 in good health.

On this clonotype itself: This sequence may be a read error, since a much larger clone differs from it by one base. The rearrangement joins TRBV12-3 or TRBV12-4 to TRBJ1-6; D remains ambiguous. The CDR3 is 12 amino acids. CDR3: CVSSFQHSPLHF. As DNA, the CDR3 is TGTGTCAGCAGTTTTCAGCATTCACCCCTCCACTTT.

With regard to this clonotype: This may be a read error: a much more frequent sequence differs by one nucleotide. V gene TRBV18 combines with J gene TRBJ2-5; tentatively, D is TRBD1 (6 bases). This CDR3 comprises 15 residues. Germline-derived CDR1 and CDR2 are KGHSH and LQKENI. CDR3 residues: CANSPRRQAQETQYF. In DNA, the CDR3 is TGTGCCAACTCACCACGGAGACAGGCGCAAGAGACCCAGTACTTC. Based on the CDR3 plus reference TRBV18 and TRBJ2-5, the full variable domain is NAGVMQNPRHLVRRRGQEARLRCSPMKGHSHVYWYRQLPEEGLKFMVYLQKENIIDESGMPKERFSAEFPKEGPSILRIQQVVRGDSAAYFCANSPRRQAQETQYFGPGTRLLVL.

As for this clonotype: A much larger clonotype is one base distant, so this may be a read error. The V gene is TRBV6-5, the J gene TRBJ2-3; D ambiguous. CDR1 is MNHEY, CDR2 SVGAGI, per germline. Trimming removed 0 bases at V and 2 bases at J, with 9 bases between. The CDR3 has 15 residues. In DNA, the CDR3 is TGTGCCAGCAGTTACTCGAAGGGCCACACAGATACGCAGTATTTT. Amino acids: CASSYSKGHTDTQYF.

Worth noting for this clonotype: At one boundary the junction diverges from the germline segment, which might be a read error. CDR3: CAGSQGLPGTGELFF. The CDR3 bases are TGTGCCGGCAGCCAGGGACTCCCGGGCACCGGGGAGCTGTTTTTT. The chain links TRBV7-2 to TRBJ2-2, with D possibly being TRBD2 (6 bases). The V gene's germline CDR1 is SGHTA and CDR2 FQGNSA. There are 15 residues in the CDR3.

This clonotype was seen a few times. This sequence joins TRBV4-1 and TRBJ2-7; weak D call: TRBD2 (5 bases). CDR1 is MGHRA, CDR2 YSYEKL, per germline. Trimming stripped 1 base from V and 3 bases from J, with 13 bases between. The CDR3 consists of 15 residues. The CDR3 nucleotides read TGCGCCAGCAGCCAAGCGGCTAGCTGGCTCTACGAGCAGTACTTC. It specifies CASSQAASWLYEQYF.

Ten or more counts support this clonotype. This chain connects TRBV20-1 to TRBJ2-3; 11 bases are shared with TRBD2. The ends lost 1 base at V and 8 bases at J; junction bases unmatched: 5. This CDR3 has 14 amino acids. Looked up from germline, CDR1 is DFQATT and CDR2 is SNEGSKA (reference sequence). CDR3 sequence reads: CSARVSLAGGTQYF. In DNA, the CDR3 is TGCAGTGCTAGAGTCTCTCTAGCGGGAGGTACGCAGTATTTT.